This is a list of T cell receptor beta chains from one sample in a study of post-analysis software for immune sequencing data. TCRdb ran MiXCR on the PCR reads and lists one entry per CDR3 protein. In the table there are around 770,000 distinct CDR3 sequences, under 60% of which are singletons. The sample taken for sequencing was blood. Receptor source: a girl aged 10 to 17 with multiple sclerosis. The CDR3 runs from the conserved cysteine through the conserved F or W.

TRBJ1-2 | TRBV20-1 | CSAREGGGYTF
TRBJ1-2 | TRBV4-1 | CASSQDYEGRGNYGYTF
TRBJ2-1 | TRBV28 | CASIIHVGDGSYNEQFF
TRBJ1-1 | TRBV5-1 | CASSILTGGNTEAFF
TRBJ2-7 | TRBV20-1 | CSARPSGGSYEQYF
TRBJ2-1 | TRBV9 | CASSVGTRWDDEQFF
TRBJ1-1 | TRBV20-1 | CSPAGHTEAFF
TRBJ2-7 | TRBV20-1 | CSARDRTSPYEQYF
TRBJ1-4 | TRBV29-1 | CSVSADNEKLFF
TRBJ1-2 | TRBV10-3 | CAISASHGYTF
TRBJ1-4 | TRBV6-1 | CASSDKLGQPATNEKLFF
TRBJ2-1 | TRBV20-1 | CSARLDHEQFF
TRBJ2-1 | TRBV2 | CASSEALRSSNEQFF
TRBJ2-3 | TRBV10-3 | CAISTQGSEDTQYF
- | TRBV3-1 | CASSLDVEQYF
TRBJ2-1 | TRBV7-2 | CASSFEHRTYNEQFF
TRBJ1-2 | TRBV20-1 | CSARDDSNYGYTF
TRBJ2-5 | TRBV11-2 | CASSFSPGETQYF
TRBJ1-5 | TRBV9 | CASSAGGDYSNQPQHF
TRBJ1-2 | TRBV6-6 | CASSPGVGFGYTF
TRBJ2-7 | TRBV29-1 | CSVLRGTYEQYF
TRBJ2-1 | TRBV7-2 | CASSFNRLAGGYNEQFF
TRBJ2-3 | TRBV7-2 | CASSPRPRLAGVTDTQYF
TRBJ2-3 | TRBV29-1 | CSVVVPADTQYF
TRBJ2-5 | TRBV28 | CASSQRESRETQYF
TRBJ2-1 | TRBV28 | CASNRAASYNEQFF
TRBJ1-1 | TRBV6-5 | CASSPTGQEAFF
TRBJ1-5 | TRBV2 | CATVVPGENQPQHF
TRBJ1-5 | TRBV6-5 | CASSLAGNSNQPQHF
TRBJ2-1 | TRBV6-4 | CASSEDREGEQFF
TRBJ2-3 | TRBV9 | CASSPGATTWGTDTQYF
TRBJ2-7 | TRBV20-1 | CSARAGLAGSYEQYF
TRBJ1-6 | TRBV6-1 | CASSEEVSPLHF
- | TRBV29-1 | CGVISVGSYEQYF
TRBJ2-7 | TRBV20-1 | CSASSGTSGYEQYF
TRBJ1-1 | TRBV5-1 | CASSLDAANTEAFF
TRBJ1-5 | TRBV7-6 | CASSADRSNQPQHF
TRBJ2-1 | TRBV29-1 | CSELAGITDEQFF
TRBJ2-7 | TRBV12-3/TRBV12-4 | CASSPRTSGRVEQYF
TRBJ2-7 | TRBV13 | CASSQGQGSPYEQYF
TRBJ2-7 | TRBV6-5 | CASRWGRGEQYF
TRBJ2-4 | TRBV12-3/TRBV12-4 | CASSFPFGTGKNIQYF
TRBJ2-1 | TRBV5-1 | CASSFGTSGSPPHNEQFF
- | TRBV28 | CASRGRPGDEQFF
TRBJ2-7 | TRBV28 | CASSVTGLSYEQYF
TRBJ2-5 | TRBV5-1 | CASSPIGHIQETQYF
TRBJ2-7 | TRBV7-9 | CASSPGHAPWEQYF
TRBJ2-1 | TRBV6-5 | CASSYGEVSNEQFF
TRBJ1-1 | TRBV5-1 | CASSLDRGAYTEAFF
TRBJ1-5 | TRBV15 | CATSRAQGGGQPQHF